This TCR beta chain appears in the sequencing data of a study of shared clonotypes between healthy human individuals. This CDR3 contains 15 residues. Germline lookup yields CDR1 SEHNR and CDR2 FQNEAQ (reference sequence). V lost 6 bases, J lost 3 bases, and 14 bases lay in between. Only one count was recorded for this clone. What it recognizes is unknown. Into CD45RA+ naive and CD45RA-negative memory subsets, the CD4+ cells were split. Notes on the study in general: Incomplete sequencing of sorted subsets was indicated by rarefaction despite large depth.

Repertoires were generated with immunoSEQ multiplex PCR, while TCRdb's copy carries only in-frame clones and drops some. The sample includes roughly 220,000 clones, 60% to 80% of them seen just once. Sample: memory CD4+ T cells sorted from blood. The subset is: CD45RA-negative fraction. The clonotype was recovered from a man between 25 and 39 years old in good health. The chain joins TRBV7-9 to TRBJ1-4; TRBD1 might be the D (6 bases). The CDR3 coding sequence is TGTGCCAGCAGGCCACAGGGTGGGGCTAATGAAAAACTGTTTTTT. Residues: CASRPQGGANEKLFF.